This TCR beta chain was recorded in a study of blood T cell repertoires in COVID-19. Per the germline V gene, CDR1 is MDHEN and CDR2 is SYDVKM. The V gene lost 7 bases and the J gene lost 8 bases, with 18 bases spanning the gap. This CDR3 contains 14 residues. Sequencing was performed with immunoSEQ multiplex PCR; in TCRdb, only in-frame clones are kept and a portion is missing. The profile shows 60,000 or so clones, about four fifths of them singletons. The sequence was obtained from a woman older than 75 with acute or convalescent COVID-19. This rearrangement joins TRBV28 to TRBJ2-1, with D possibly matching TRBD1 (6 bases). The specimen was peripheral blood. The CDR3 sequence: CASKAVQGRHEQFF. CDR3 nucleotides: TGTGCCAGCAAGGCCGTACAGGGTAGGCATGAGCAGTTCTTC.